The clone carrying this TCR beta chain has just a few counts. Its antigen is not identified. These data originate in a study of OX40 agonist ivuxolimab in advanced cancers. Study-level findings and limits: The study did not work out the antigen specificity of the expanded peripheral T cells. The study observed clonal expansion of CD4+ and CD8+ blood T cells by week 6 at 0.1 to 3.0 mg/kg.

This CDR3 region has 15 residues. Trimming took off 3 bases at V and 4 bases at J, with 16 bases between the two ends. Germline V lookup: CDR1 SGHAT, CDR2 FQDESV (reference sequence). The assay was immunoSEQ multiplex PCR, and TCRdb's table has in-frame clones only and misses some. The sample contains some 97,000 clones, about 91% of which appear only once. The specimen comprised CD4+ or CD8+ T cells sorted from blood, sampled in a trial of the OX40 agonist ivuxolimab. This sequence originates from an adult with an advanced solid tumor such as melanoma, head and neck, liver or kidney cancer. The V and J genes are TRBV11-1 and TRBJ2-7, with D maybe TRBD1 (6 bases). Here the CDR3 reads CASSFWGQSGYEQYF. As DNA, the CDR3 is TGTGCCAGCAGCTTTTGGGGGCAGTCGGGATACGAGCAGTACTTC.